Shown below are 10 T cell receptor beta chains from a single sample sequenced in a study of blood T cell repertoires in COVID-19. Some clones are missing from TCRdb's copy, which holds only in-frame ones; the method was immunoSEQ multiplex PCR. The table records roughly 110,000 clones, 80% of them present only once. The sequencing input was peripheral blood. These receptors all stem from a man between 65 and 85 years old with acute or convalescent COVID-19.

The rearrangement uses TRBV11-2 and TRBJ2-7; no clear D. CDR3 size: 16 residues. The V gene lost 2 bases and the J gene lost 3 bases, with 17 bases spanning the gap. Germline CDR1 SGHAT, CDR2 FQNNGV. The CDR3: CASSLSPSHSIYEQYF. Here the CDR3 DNA reads TGTGCCAGCAGCTTATCCCCAAGCCACTCCATCTACGAGCAGTACTTC.

The J gene is TRBJ1-1, the V gene TRBV5-1, with a weak D call TRBD1 (5 bases). Germline CDR1 SGHRS, CDR2 YFSETQ. The V gene lost 1 base and the J gene lost 8 bases, with 18 bases spanning the gap. CDR3 length equals 15 residues. CDR3 bases: TGCGCCAGCAGCTTGAGGCCGGGGGAGAGGCTAGAAGCTTTCTTT. It encodes CASSLRPGERLEAFF.

The rearrangement joins TRBV6-5 to TRBJ1-2, with TRBD1 matching over 8 bases. V trimming: 2 bases; J trimming: 3 bases; junction bases outside the gene matches: 8. Germline assignment: CDR1 MNHEY and CDR2 SVGAGI. This CDR3 spans 16 amino acids. DNA of the CDR3: TGTGCCAGCAGTTACGCCGCCGGGACAGGCCACTATGGCTACACCTTC. The encoded protein is CASSYAAGTGHYGYTF.

The chain carries TRBV10-1 and TRBJ2-5; the D is unclear. Germline-derived CDR1 and CDR2 are WNHNN and SYGVQD (reference sequence). V was trimmed by 11 bases and J by 4 bases, leaving 11 bases between them. The CDR3 is 11 residues long. CDR3 protein: CAAAGGETQYF. CDR3 sequence (DNA): TGCGCCGCAGCCGGCGGAGAGACCCAGTACTTC.

The CDR3 is CATSRDRAAKGYTF. In nucleotides, the CDR3 is TGTGCCACCAGCAGAGATAGAGCGGCTAAAGGCTACACCTTC. The chain combines TRBV15 with TRBJ1-2; D not certain. The CDR3 loop spans 14 amino acids. Trimming removed 0 bases from V and 8 bases from J, with 13 bases in between. CDR1 and CDR2 from the germline V gene are LNHNV and YYDKDF (reference sequence).

The chain is built from TRBV12-3 or TRBV12-4 and TRBJ1-1; a weak D match, TRBD1 (5 bases). The V end was cut by 3 bases, the J end by 5 bases, with 10 bases between. CDR3 size: 13 residues. CDR3 amino acids: CASSLGGLTEAFF. CDR3 coding DNA: TGTGCCAGCAGTTTGGGGGGTTTAACTGAAGCTTTCTTT.

The genes are TRBV7-9 and TRBJ1-3, with D possibly matching TRBD1 (6 bases). V lost 5 bases and J 3 bases, leaving 17 bases between the germline ends. CDR3 length equals 16 residues. In germline, CDR1 is SEHNR, CDR2 FQNEAQ (reference sequence). CDR3 sequence (DNA): TGTGCCAGCAGCGCTACAGGGCCCTCCTTTGGAAACACCATATATTTT. Translation: CASSATGPSFGNTIYF.

The chain links TRBV18 to TRBJ2-2; 8 bases line up with TRBD1. J was trimmed by 7 bases and V by 6 bases; bases with no gene match: 10. There are 15 residues in the CDR3. Germline CDR1 and CDR2: KGHSH and LQKENI. The CDR3 nucleotides read TGTGCCAGCTCGCGTCACGAACAGGGGGACGGGGAGCTGTTTTTT. This sequence encodes CASSRHEQGDGELFF.

The sample holds one count of this clone. The J gene is TRBJ1-5, the V gene TRBV19, with 7 bases lining up with TRBD1. Per germline, CDR1 LNHDA and CDR2 SQIVND (reference sequence). V lost 4 bases to trimming and J lost 2 bases; unmatched junction nucleotides: 5. The CDR3 extends over 15 amino acids. The CDR3 region is CASSNQGGGNQPQHF. The CDR3, as DNA: TGTGCCAGTAGTAACCAGGGGGGTGGCAATCAGCCCCAGCATTTT.

The J gene is TRBJ1-3, the V gene TRBV15; tentative D call: TRBD1 (5 bases). This CDR3 comprises 15 residues. The germline V gene has CDR1 LNHNV and CDR2 YYDKDF (reference sequence). The ends were cut back, 2 bases at V and 0 bases at J, with 8 bases in the middle. The CDR3 reads CATSRRQGSGNTIYF. DNA of the CDR3: TGTGCCACCAGCAGACGGCAGGGCTCTGGAAACACCATATATTTT.